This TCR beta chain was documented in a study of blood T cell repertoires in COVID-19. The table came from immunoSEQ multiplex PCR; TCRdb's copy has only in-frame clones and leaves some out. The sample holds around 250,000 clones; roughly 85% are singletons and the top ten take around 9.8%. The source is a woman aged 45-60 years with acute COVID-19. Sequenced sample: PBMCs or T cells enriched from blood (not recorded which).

CDR3 nucleotide sequence: TGTGCCAGCAGCGAAATGGGGGGGACAGGGAGTAACTATGGCTACACCTTC. This translates into CASSEMGGTGSNYGYTF. The rearrangement links TRBV2 to TRBJ1-2; 9 bases line up with TRBD1. The CDR3 runs to 17 residues. V trimming: 6 bases; J trimming: 1 base; junction bases outside the gene matches: 12. In germline, CDR1 is SNHLY, CDR2 FYNNEI.